This entry is about one T cell receptor beta chain. Its antigen is as yet unknown. The sample comes from a study of T cell repertoires in cytomegalovirus infection. TCRdb reprocessed the reads with MiXCR, giving one entry per CDR3 protein. Among about 830,000 distinct CDR3 sequences listed, 30% to 35% were seen once. Trimming removed 8 bases at V and 4 bases at J, with 15 bases between. Germline loops: CDR1 MDHEN, CDR2 SYDVKM. The CDR3 is 14 amino acids. The chain combines TRBV28 with TRBJ1-3; D not certain. Sequencing was performed on cultured CD8+ T cells from PBMCs, taken from culture after CMV antigen stimulation. This clonotype was sampled from a human donor in good health (CMV status not recorded). Some clones in this sample may be carry-over from other donors' samples. Written as DNA, the CDR3 is TGTGCCAGCGGCGAGAGCATCTGGGGAAACACCATATATTTT. Translating gives CASGESIWGNTIYF.